This is a list of T cell receptor beta chains from one sample in a study of blood T cell repertoires in COVID-19. Assay: immunoSEQ multiplex PCR; the TCRdb copy retains only in-frame clones and omits some. Of 150,000 to 200,000 clones in the sample, around 85% were seen once. Sequencing was carried out using peripheral blood. Every receptor here comes from a human donor with acute or convalescent COVID-19. The donor label of this sample is uncertain. Both conserved end residues are part of each CDR3. The D gene is left open where the match is weak. The listing skips clone size in some rows; elsewhere it reads once, few, many or a size class.

>TRBJ2-5|14|-|TRBV6-6|-
TGTGCCAGCAGCGTACCCGGCGGGCAAGAGACCCAGTACTTC
CASSVPGGQETQYF
>TRBJ1-5|16|-|TRBV4-2|-
TGTGCCAGCAGCCGGGGGGGATCGGGGGCTAATCAGCCCCAGCATTTT
CASSRGGSGANQPQHF
>TRBJ2-7|16|-|TRBV21-1|-
TGTGCCAGCAGCAAAGTCCGGACTAGCGGGGACAACGAGCAGTACTTC
CASSKVRTSGDNEQYF
>TRBJ2-5|13|-|TRBV5-8|-
TGTGCCAGCAGCTCCCTCACGAGAGAGACCCAGTACTTC
CASSSLTRETQYF
>TRBJ2-1|14|TRBD2|TRBV14|once
TGTGCCAGCATCCGGACTAGCGGGGGCAATGAGCAGTTCTTC
CASIRTSGGNEQFF
>TRBJ1-1|11|-|TRBV30|-
TGTGCCGGAGACAGAAACACTGAAGCTTTCTTT
CAGDRNTEAFF
>TRBJ1-5|14|-|TRBV5-6|once
TGTGCCAGCAGCTTGGGAGCGAACAATCAGCCCCAGCATTTT
CASSLGANNQPQHF
>TRBJ2-1|14|-|TRBV29-1|-
TGCAGCGTTGAGGGGACATTCTCCTACAATGAGCAGTTCTTC
CSVEGTFSYNEQFF
>TRBJ1-1|13|TRBD1|TRBV18|once
TGTGCCAGCTCCGGACAGGGGTGGACTGAAGCTTTCTTT
CASSGQGWTEAFF
>TRBJ1-2|14|-|TRBV4-3|-
TGCGCCAGCAGCCAAGATCGGGGGATTAGAGGCTACACCTTC
CASSQDRGIRGYTF
>TRBJ2-7|15|-|TRBV6-5|-
TGTGCCAGCAGGTCGCCGGACAAGAGCTCCTACGAGCAGTACTTC
CASRSPDKSSYEQYF
>TRBJ1-6|16|TRBD1|TRBV9|once
TGTGCCAGCAGCGTAGAGCAGGGGGCCCGTGGTTCACCCCTCCACTTT
CASSVEQGARGSPLHF
>TRBJ1-1|14|-|TRBV5-4|-
TGTGCCAGCAGCTTGGAACAGACATACACTGAAGCTTTCTTT
CASSLEQTYTEAFF
>TRBJ1-1|15|TRBD1|TRBV4-2|-
TGTGCCAGCAGCCCTGGAGGGACAGGGGGCACTGAAGCTTTCTTT
CASSPGGTGGTEAFF